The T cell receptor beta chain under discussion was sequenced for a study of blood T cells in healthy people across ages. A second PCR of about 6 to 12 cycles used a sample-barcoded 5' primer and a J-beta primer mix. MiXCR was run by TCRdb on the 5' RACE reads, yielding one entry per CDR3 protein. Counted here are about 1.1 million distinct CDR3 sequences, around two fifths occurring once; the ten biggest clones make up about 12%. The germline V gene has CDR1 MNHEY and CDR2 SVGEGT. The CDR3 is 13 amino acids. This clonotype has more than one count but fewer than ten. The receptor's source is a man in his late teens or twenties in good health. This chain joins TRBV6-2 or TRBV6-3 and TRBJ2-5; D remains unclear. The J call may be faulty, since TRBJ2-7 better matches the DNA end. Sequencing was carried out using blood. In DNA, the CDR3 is TGTGCCAGCAGTTACTCCTTGAGGAGCGAGCAGTACTTC. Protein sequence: CASSYSLRSEQYF.